This record looks at one T cell receptor beta chain sequence and its context. Its matching antigen is unknown. In the original workflow: Some patient CD8+ clones were larger than 1%, and these rarely matched published virus-specific TCRB sequences. Profiling relied on immunoSEQ multiplex PCR, and the TCRdb table lists in-frame clones only, not all of them. V, J and clone size are those of that table, while D and trimming were read from the DNA. The sample contains under 12,000 clones, about 80% of which appear only once. This sample stems from a study of somatic mutations in cytotoxic T cells in rheumatoid arthritis. Whole-study context: The authors flow-sorted some V beta antibody-stained T-cell populations at nearly 100% purity, including V beta1+ cells that they sequenced for TCRB.

Study-wide results and caveats: A significant difference in CD8+ T-cell clonality was not found between rheumatoid arthritis patients and age-matched healthy controls. Greater age accompanied higher CD8+ clonality in rheumatoid arthritis patients, a pattern that was absent in healthy controls.

The sequence came from a woman aged 55-70 years with rheumatoid arthritis. What was sequenced was CD8+ T cells sorted from blood.

The CDR3 loop is CASSLYRTSGRVSTDTQYF. The CDR3 DNA follows: TGTGCCAGCAGTTTATACAGGACTAGCGGGAGAGTGAGCACAGATACGCAGTATTTT. The chain is built from TRBV27 and TRBJ2-3; 13 bases fit TRBD2. Trimming removed 1 base from V and 0 bases from J; junction bases left unmatched: 7. The germline V gene has CDR1 MNHEY and CDR2 SMNVEV (reference sequence). This CDR3 spans 19 amino acids.